This T cell receptor beta chain comes out of a study of T cell repertoires in cytomegalovirus infection. Whole-study findings and limits: Clonotype analysis showed dominance of the ex vivo response by HLA-C-restricted CMV-specific TCR beta clonotypes.

Using its own MiXCR run on the reads, TCRdb lists one record per CDR3 protein. This table has approximately 170,000 distinct CDR3 sequences, 17% appearing once. This clonotype came up a few times. As yet, its antigen is unknown. The CDR3 loop spans 12 amino acids. Trimming stripped 0 bases from V and 11 bases from J, with 6 bases between. Germline V gene sequence: CDR1 SGHNT, CDR2 YYREEE (reference sequence). The sequence derives from a human donor in good health (CMV status not recorded). Some clones in this sample may be carry-over from other donors' samples. What was sequenced was CD8+ T cells from PBMCs. The chain joins TRBV5-4 to TRBJ1-6; D unresolved. CDR3 coding DNA: TGTGCCAGCAGCTTGGAGCGGGCACCCCTCCACTTT. It specifies CASSLERAPLHF.